These 2 T cell receptor beta chains were all obtained from the same sample, sequenced in a study of blood T cell repertoires in COVID-19. This table comes from immunoSEQ multiplex PCR, and its TCRdb copy is limited to in-frame clones, with some not included. The sample has about 220,000 clones, about nine tenths seen once; the top ten hold roughly 2.3%. Material: peripheral blood. These receptors were taken from a man aged 30 to 45 who had recovered from COVID-19.

J is TRBJ1-5 and V is TRBV6-1; TRBD1 aligns across 7 bases. CDR1 MNHNS and CDR2 SASEGT come from the germline V gene. J was trimmed by 3 bases and V by 1 base; bases with no gene match: 9. The CDR3 runs to 17 residues. CDR3 loop: CASSEVPPGQINQPQHF. The CDR3 bases are TGTGCCAGCAGTGAAGTACCACCGGGACAGATCAATCAGCCCCAGCATTTT.

The chain uses TRBV12-3 or TRBV12-4 and TRBJ2-7; D is ambiguous. The CDR3 is 13 residues long. V was clipped by 6 bases and J by 0 bases, with 9 bases between them. This chain's CDR3 is CASRSTPSYEQYF. The CDR3 region has the DNA TGTGCCAGCAGATCGACACCCTCCTACGAGCAGTACTTC.